Each of the 25 T cell receptor beta chains below was sequenced from the same sample in a study of blood T cell repertoires in COVID-19. This table comes from immunoSEQ multiplex PCR, and its TCRdb copy is limited to in-frame clones, with some not included. The sample records around 310,000 clones, roughly 88% being singletons. The material sequenced was peripheral blood. These TCRs come from a woman aged 45-65 years with active or convalescent COVID-19.

This chain links TRBV27 with TRBJ1-2, with 11 bases fitting TRBD1. This CDR3 contains 16 residues. Trimming cost V 6 bases and J 1 base; bases outside gene matches: 7. Germline CDR1 and CDR2: MNHEY and SMNVEV (reference sequence). CDR3 sequence: CASSRDRGGGNYGYTF. CDR3 coding DNA: TGTGCCAGCAGCCGGGACAGGGGGGGAGGTAACTATGGCTACACCTTC.

J is TRBJ2-2 and V is TRBV27; perhaps TRBD2 as D (6 bases). The germline V gene has CDR1 MNHEY and CDR2 SMNVEV (reference sequence). This CDR3 contains 16 residues. V lost 3 bases and J 3 bases, leaving 14 bases between the germline ends. CDR3 DNA: TGTGCCAGCAGTTTTCGGAGGGGACTTCACACCGGGGAGCTGTTTTTT. Translating gives CASSFRRGLHTGELFF.

The genes are TRBV9 and TRBJ1-2; maybe TRBD1 (5 bases). V was cut by 5 bases and J by 6 bases, with 17 bases left in between. Germline CDR1 is SGDLS and CDR2 is YYNGEE. The CDR3 runs 14 residues. CDR3 in amino acids: CASSVGGRTNGYTF. As DNA, the CDR3 is TGTGCCAGCAGTGTGGGGGGGAGGACCAATGGCTACACCTTC.

CDR3 residues: CASSRRGHPPYEQYF. CDR3 sequence (DNA): TGTGCCAGCAGCCGACGGGGACACCCGCCCTACGAGCAGTACTTC. The chain employs TRBV28 and TRBJ2-7; D is perhaps TRBD1 (6 bases). Germline CDR1 MDHEN, CDR2 SYDVKM. With 6 bases removed from V and 2 bases from J, the gap between germline ends came to 17 bases. The CDR3 runs to 15 residues.

The rearrangement uses TRBV15 and TRBJ1-2; TRBD1 aligns across 10 bases. The length of the CDR3 is 16 residues. J gave up 6 bases and V 0 bases, and 7 bases lay outside the gene matches. Per germline, CDR1 LNHNV and CDR2 YYDKDF (reference sequence). The CDR3: CATSRDPTGGYDGYTF. The CDR3 region has the DNA TGTGCCACCAGCAGAGACCCGACAGGGGGCTACGATGGCTACACCTTC.

The J gene is TRBJ2-4, the V gene TRBV28; 8 nucleotides align to TRBD1. This CDR3 has 16 residues. Germline CDR1 reads MDHEN; CDR2 reads SYDVKM. V lost 3 bases to trimming and J lost 2 bases; unmatched junction nucleotides: 6. The CDR3 DNA reads TGTGCCAGCAGTTTGGCCGGGACAGGAACCAAAAACATTCAGTACTTC. It translates to CASSLAGTGTKNIQYF.

The chain recombines TRBV6-5 with TRBJ2-2, with no clear D. The germline CDR1 and CDR2 sequences are MNHEY and SVGAGI. Trimming took off 6 bases at V and 3 bases at J, with 8 bases between the two ends. The length of the CDR3 is 13 residues. The chain's CDR3 is CASSKLHTGELFF. CDR3 nucleotide sequence: TGTGCCAGCAGCAAACTTCACACCGGGGAGCTGTTTTTT.

This clone was observed a handful of times. In DNA form, the CDR3 reads TGTGCCAGTAGTACGTTGAGGTATGAGCAGTTCTTC. It translates to CASSTLRYEQFF. The chain employs TRBV19 and TRBJ2-1; D is unclear. CDR1 is LNHDA, CDR2 SQIVND, per germline (reference sequence). This CDR3 is built from 12 residues. V was shortened by 4 bases and J by 8 bases, with 9 bases between the two germline ends.

This chain joins TRBV20-1 and TRBJ2-1; 7 bases line up with TRBD2. In germline, CDR1 is DFQATT, CDR2 SNEGSKA (reference sequence). J lost 5 bases, V lost 3 bases, and 13 bases had no gene match. The CDR3 runs 16 residues. CDR3 bases: TGCAGTGCTAGTCACCTTGGGGAGGGTCGGCACAATGAGCAGTTCTTC. This gives the protein CSASHLGEGRHNEQFF.

The chain employs TRBV11-2 and TRBJ1-6; possibly TRBD1 for D (5 bases). The V end lost 3 bases, the J end lost 4 bases, and 10 bases lay between the germline ends. The CDR3 loop spans 15 amino acids. Germline CDR1 and CDR2: SGHAT and FQNNGV. The CDR3 DNA follows: TGTGCCAGCAGCTTTACGCCAGGGTATAATTCACCCCTCCACTTT. Amino acid sequence: CASSFTPGYNSPLHF.

The chain uses TRBV7-9 and TRBJ2-1; D gene uncertain. The CDR3 is 12 amino acids. Germline V CDR1 and CDR2: SEHNR, FQNEAQ (reference sequence). Trimming pared 1 base from V and 10 bases from J, leaving 8 bases between. The CDR3 DNA sequence: TGTGCCAGCAGCTTAGTTGGCTCAGAGCAGTTCTTC. This translates into CASSLVGSEQFF.

This sequence joins TRBV2 and TRBJ2-1; the match to TRBD2 covers 10 bases. V was pared by 4 bases and J by 0 bases, with 6 bases of the junction left unmatched. Germline V CDR1 and CDR2: SNHLY, FYNNEI. This CDR3 contains 17 residues. The CDR3 region has the DNA TGTGCCAGCAGTGGGACTAGCGGATTGAGCTCCTACAATGAGCAGTTCTTC. This encodes CASSGTSGLSSYNEQFF.

The chain carries TRBV29-1 and TRBJ2-1; maybe TRBD1 (6 bases). Germline V gene sequence: CDR1 SQVTM, CDR2 ANQGSEA. Trimming took off 6 bases at V and 9 bases at J, with 15 bases between the two ends. This CDR3 region has 12 residues. The CDR3 DNA reads TGCAGCGTCGCCACAGGGTTTGCTGAGCAGTTCTTC. Amino acid sequence: CSVATGFAEQFF.

This chain links TRBV9 with TRBJ2-1; 11 bases align to TRBD2. Germline V gives CDR1 SGDLS, CDR2 YYNGEE. V lost 0 bases and J lost 6; bases outside the gene matches: 2. This CDR3 region has 15 residues. The DNA of the CDR3 is TGTGCCAGCAGCGTAGGACTAGCGGGGACCAATGAGCAGTTCTTC. As protein: CASSVGLAGTNEQFF.

V usage is TRBV18 and J usage is TRBJ2-5, with 7 bases identical to TRBD2. CDR1 and CDR2 from the germline V gene are KGHSH and LQKENI. There are 15 residues in the CDR3. V lost 2 bases to trimming and J lost 5 bases; unmatched junction nucleotides: 8. DNA of the CDR3: TGTGCCAGCTCACCAGGTGCTAGCGGTGCGGAGACCCAGTACTTC. It codes for CASSPGASGAETQYF.

This chain joins TRBV28 and TRBJ2-7; D call uncertain. CDR3 length: 15 residues. CDR1 MDHEN and CDR2 SYDVKM come from the germline V gene. Trimming took 4 bases from V and 0 from J, leaving 13 bases between them. The CDR3 region is CASSSSVVSSYEQYF. The CDR3 region has the DNA TGTGCCAGCAGTTCGTCGGTGGTAAGCTCCTACGAGCAGTACTTC.

V and J are TRBV30 and TRBJ1-1; D call uncertain. From germline, CDR1 is GTSNPN and CDR2 SVGIG (reference sequence). CDR3 length: 12 residues. Trimming left V 3 bases short and J 1 base short, with 6 bases between. CDR3 protein: CAWRRENTEAFF. In DNA, the CDR3 is TGTGCCTGGAGACGAGAGAACACTGAAGCTTTCTTT.

This clone came up a few times. The chain carries TRBV7-9 and TRBJ2-7; 11 bases are a match to TRBD2. The junction had 2 bases not matched to a gene; V was cut back by 3 bases and J by 4 bases. The CDR3 loop spans 14 amino acids. Germline CDR1 is SEHNR and CDR2 is FQNEAQ (reference sequence). CDR3: CASSFTSGSYEQYF. CDR3 DNA: TGTGCCAGCAGCTTCACTAGCGGGAGTTACGAGCAGTACTTC.

This clone came up once. The chain links TRBV18 to TRBJ2-2, with 7 bases aligning to TRBD1. Germline CDR1 is KGHSH and CDR2 is LQKENI. After removal of 3 bases from V and 3 bases from J, the junction contained 4 bases not matched to a gene. The CDR3 length is 15 residues. CDR3 bases: TGTGCCAGCTCACCGCGACAGGGTGACACCGGGGAGCTGTTTTTT. Its protein product is CASSPRQGDTGELFF. Using reference TRBV18 and TRBJ2-2 for the parts outside the CDR3, the full variable domain is NAGVMQNPRHLVRRRGQEARLRCSPMKGHSHVYWYRQLPEEGLKFMVYLQKENIIDESGMPKERFSAEFPKEGPSILRIQQVVRGDSAAYFCASSPRQGDTGELFFGEGSRLTVL.

This clone was observed a single time. The chain joins TRBV10-1 to TRBJ2-3, with 10 bases fitting TRBD2. Unmatched junction bases numbered 6, after V lost 0 bases and J lost 3 bases. From germline, CDR1 is WNHNN and CDR2 SYGVQD (reference sequence). The CDR3 is 17 residues long. CDR3 in DNA: TGCGCCAGCAGTGAGTCGCTAGCGGGAGAGGCGACAGATACGCAGTATTTT. As protein: CASSESLAGEATDTQYF.

The V and J genes are TRBV7-9 and TRBJ1-6; D is uncertain. The germline V gene has CDR1 SEHNR and CDR2 FQNEAQ (reference sequence). This CDR3 region has 13 residues. The germline V and J ends were trimmed by 5 bases and 7 bases, with 9 bases remaining between them. Here the CDR3 DNA reads TGTGCCAGCAGCCCACGCGGGAATTCACCCCTCCACTTT. It translates to CASSPRGNSPLHF.

The count of this clone is one. The V gene is TRBV30, the J gene TRBJ1-4; the match to TRBD1 covers 8 bases. Germline CDR1 reads GTSNPN; CDR2 reads SVGIG (reference sequence). Unmatched junction bases numbered 5, after V lost 0 bases and J lost 8 bases. This CDR3 has 14 residues. The CDR3 here is CAWSVDRGGEKLFF. As DNA, the CDR3 is TGTGCCTGGAGTGTCGACAGGGGTGGAGAAAAACTGTTTTTT.

In this sample, this clone turned up many times. This chain uses TRBV6-2 or TRBV6-3 with TRBJ2-7; 8 bases map to TRBD2. CDR3 length: 15 amino acids. CDR1 and CDR2 (germline): MNHEY, SVGEGT. V dropped 5 bases and J dropped 2; count of bases not matched to a gene: 8. This CDR3 reads CASSPGRGRTYEQYF. As DNA, the CDR3 is TGTGCCAGCAGTCCCGGGAGGGGTCGAACCTACGAGCAGTACTTC.

This chain links TRBV7-9 with TRBJ1-2; 7 bases are a match to TRBD1. The CDR3 loop spans 16 amino acids. The germline V gene has CDR1 SEHNR and CDR2 FQNEAQ (reference sequence). With V trimmed by 2 bases and J by 1 base, 7 bases remained unmatched. CDR3 DNA: TGTGCCAGCAGCTTATCCTTGACAGGGTTTAACTATGGCTACACCTTC. Translating gives CASSLSLTGFNYGYTF.

V gene TRBV5-1 combines with J gene TRBJ2-7; D ambiguous. V was shortened by 0 bases and J by 2 bases, with 9 bases between the two germline ends. Germline values: CDR1 SGHRS, CDR2 YFSETQ. This CDR3 contains 14 residues. CDR3 coding DNA: TGCGCCAGCAGCTTGGAGATCCCAGCCTACGAGCAGTACTTC. This encodes CASSLEIPAYEQYF.